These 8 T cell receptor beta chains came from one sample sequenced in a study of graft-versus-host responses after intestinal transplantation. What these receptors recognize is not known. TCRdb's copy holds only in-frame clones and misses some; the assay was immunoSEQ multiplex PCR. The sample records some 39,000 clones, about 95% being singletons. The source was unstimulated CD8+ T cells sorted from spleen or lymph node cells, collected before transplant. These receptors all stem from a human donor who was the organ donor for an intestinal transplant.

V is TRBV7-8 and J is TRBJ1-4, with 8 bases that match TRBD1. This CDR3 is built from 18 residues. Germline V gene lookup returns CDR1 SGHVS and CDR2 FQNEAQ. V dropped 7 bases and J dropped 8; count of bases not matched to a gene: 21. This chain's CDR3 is CASTYILKKAGGEEKLFF. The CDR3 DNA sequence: TGTGCCAGCACCTATATTTTGAAGAAGGCAGGGGGCGAGGAAAAACTGTTTTTT.

The CDR3 loop is CAGYGSDVNTGELFF. For the CDR3, the DNA is TGTGCCGGGTACGGATCGGACGTCAACACCGGGGAGCTGTTTTTT. The chain carries TRBV2 and TRBJ2-2; no clear D. The CDR3 runs to 15 residues. Germline-derived CDR1 and CDR2 are SNHLY and FYNNEI. V was trimmed by 11 bases and J by 2 bases, leaving 18 bases between them.

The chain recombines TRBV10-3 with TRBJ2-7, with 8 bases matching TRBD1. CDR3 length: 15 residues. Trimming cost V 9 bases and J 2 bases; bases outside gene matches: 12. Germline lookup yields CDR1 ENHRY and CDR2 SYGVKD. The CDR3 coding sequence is TGTGCCATAGGGGCGATCGGGACAGGCACCTACGAGCAGTACTTC. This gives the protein CAIGAIGTGTYEQYF.

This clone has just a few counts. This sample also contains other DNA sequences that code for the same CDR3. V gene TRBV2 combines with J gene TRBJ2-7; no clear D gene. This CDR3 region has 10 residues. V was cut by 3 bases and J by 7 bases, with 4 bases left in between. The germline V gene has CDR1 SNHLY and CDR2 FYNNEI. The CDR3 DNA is TGTGCCAGCAGTGATTATGAGCAGTACTTC. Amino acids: CASSDYEQYF.

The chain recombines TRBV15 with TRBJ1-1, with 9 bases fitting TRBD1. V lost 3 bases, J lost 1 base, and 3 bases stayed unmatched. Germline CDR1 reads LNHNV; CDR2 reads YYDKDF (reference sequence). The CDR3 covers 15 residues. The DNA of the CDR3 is TGTGCCACCAGCAGGGACAGGGGACGGAACACTGAAGCTTTCTTT. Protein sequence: CATSRDRGRNTEAFF.

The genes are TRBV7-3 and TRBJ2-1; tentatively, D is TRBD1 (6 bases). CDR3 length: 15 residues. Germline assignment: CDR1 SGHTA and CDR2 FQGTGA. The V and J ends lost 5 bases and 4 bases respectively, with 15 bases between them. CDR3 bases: TGTGCCAGCAGCGCAACCGGGACAAATTACAATGAGCAGTTCTTC. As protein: CASSATGTNYNEQFF.

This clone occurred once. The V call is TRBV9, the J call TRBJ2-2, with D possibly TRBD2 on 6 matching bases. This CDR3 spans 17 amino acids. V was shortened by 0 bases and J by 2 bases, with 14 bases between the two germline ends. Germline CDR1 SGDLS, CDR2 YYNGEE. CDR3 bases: TGTGCCAGCAGCGTAGGTACCGGCGGGGCAAACACCGGGGAGCTGTTTTTT. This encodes CASSVGTGGANTGELFF. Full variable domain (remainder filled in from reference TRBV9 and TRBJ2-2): DSGVTQTPKHLITATGQRVTLRCSPRSGDLSVYWYQQSLDQGLQFLIQYYNGEERAKGNILERFSAQQFPDLHSELNLSSLELGDSALYFCASSVGTGGANTGELFFGEGSRLTVL.

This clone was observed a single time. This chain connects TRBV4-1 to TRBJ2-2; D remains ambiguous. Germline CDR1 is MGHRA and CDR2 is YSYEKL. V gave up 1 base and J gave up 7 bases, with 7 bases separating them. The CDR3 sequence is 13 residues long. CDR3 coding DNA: TGCGCCAGCAGCCAAGTAGAGATCGGGGAGCTGTTTTTT. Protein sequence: CASSQVEIGELFF.